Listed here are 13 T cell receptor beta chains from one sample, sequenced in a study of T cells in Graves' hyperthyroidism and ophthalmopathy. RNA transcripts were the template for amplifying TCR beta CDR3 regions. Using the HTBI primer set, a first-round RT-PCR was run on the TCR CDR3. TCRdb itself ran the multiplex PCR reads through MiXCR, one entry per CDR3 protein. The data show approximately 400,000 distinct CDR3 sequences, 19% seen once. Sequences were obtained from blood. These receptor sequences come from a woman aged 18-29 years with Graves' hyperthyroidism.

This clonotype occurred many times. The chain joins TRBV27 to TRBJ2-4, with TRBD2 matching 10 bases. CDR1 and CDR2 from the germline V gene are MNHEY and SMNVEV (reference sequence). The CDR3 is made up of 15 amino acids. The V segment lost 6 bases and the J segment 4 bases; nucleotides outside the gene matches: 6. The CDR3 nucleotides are TGTGCCAGCAGCAGACAGCGGGGGGGGAAAAACATTCAGTACTTC. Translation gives CASSRQRGGKNIQYF.

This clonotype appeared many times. The DNA for the CDR3 is TGTGCCAGCAGTTACTTACAGGGTAACACTGAAGCTTTCTTT. As protein: CASSYLQGNTEAFF. V and J are TRBV6-5 and TRBJ1-1, with a weak D call TRBD1 (6 bases). This CDR3 region has 14 residues. Trimming pared 1 base from V and 2 bases from J, leaving 8 bases between. Germline values: CDR1 MNHEY, CDR2 SVGAGI.

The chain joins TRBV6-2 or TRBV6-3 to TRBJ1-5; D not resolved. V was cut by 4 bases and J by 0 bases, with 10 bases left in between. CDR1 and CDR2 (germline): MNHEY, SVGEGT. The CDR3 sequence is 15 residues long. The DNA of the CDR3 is TGTGCCAGCAGTTCCGCAGCTTATAGCAATCAGCCCCAGCATTTT. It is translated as CASSSAAYSNQPQHF.

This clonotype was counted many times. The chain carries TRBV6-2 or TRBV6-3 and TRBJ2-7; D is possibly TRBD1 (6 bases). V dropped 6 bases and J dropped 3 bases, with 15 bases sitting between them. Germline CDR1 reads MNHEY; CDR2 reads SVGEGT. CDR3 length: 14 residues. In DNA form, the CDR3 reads TGTGCCAGCAGGGATGGGGGCCGCCGCTACGAGCAGTACTTC. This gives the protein CASRDGGRRYEQYF.

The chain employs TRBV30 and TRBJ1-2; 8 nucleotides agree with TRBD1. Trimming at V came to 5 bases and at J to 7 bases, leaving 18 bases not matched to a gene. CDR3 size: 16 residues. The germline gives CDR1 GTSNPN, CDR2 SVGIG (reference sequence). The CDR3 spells CAWGGPRPDRVGGYTF. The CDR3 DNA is TGTGCCTGGGGGGGCCCCCGTCCGGACAGGGTCGGTGGCTACACCTTC.

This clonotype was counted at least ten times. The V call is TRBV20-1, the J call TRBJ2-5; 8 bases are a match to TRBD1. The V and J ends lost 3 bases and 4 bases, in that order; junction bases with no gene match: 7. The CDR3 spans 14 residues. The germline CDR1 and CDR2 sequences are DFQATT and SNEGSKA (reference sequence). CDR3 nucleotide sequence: TGCAGTGCTAGTCCGGACAGGGCTACAGAGACCCAGTACTTC. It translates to CSASPDRATETQYF.

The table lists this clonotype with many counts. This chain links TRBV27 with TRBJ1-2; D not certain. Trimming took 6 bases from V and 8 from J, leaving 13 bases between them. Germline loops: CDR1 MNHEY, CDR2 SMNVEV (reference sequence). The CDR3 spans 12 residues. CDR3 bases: TGTGCCAGCAGCCCTCAGAACGGGGGCTACACCTTC. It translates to CASSPQNGGYTF.

CDR3 residues: CASTPGAGTGYGYTF. The CDR3, as DNA: TGTGCCAGCACCCCCGGCGCCGGGACGGGCTATGGCTACACCTTC. This chain joins TRBV12-3 or TRBV12-4 and TRBJ1-2; a possible D gene is TRBD1 (5 bases). The CDR3 totals 15 residues. The V end lost 7 bases, the J end lost 4 bases, and 19 bases lay between the germline ends.

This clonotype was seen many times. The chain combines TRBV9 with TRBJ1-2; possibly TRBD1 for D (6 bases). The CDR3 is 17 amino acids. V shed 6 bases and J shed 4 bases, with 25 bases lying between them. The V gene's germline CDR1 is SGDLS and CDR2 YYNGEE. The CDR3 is CASNSVDTGPAGYGYTF. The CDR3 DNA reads TGTGCCAGCAACAGCGTGGATACAGGGCCAGCCGGCTATGGCTACACCTTC.

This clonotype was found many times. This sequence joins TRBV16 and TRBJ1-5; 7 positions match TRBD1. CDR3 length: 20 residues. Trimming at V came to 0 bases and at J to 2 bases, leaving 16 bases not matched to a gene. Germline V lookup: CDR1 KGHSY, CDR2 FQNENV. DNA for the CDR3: TGTGCCAGCAGCCAATCGAGAGGCAGGGGGACTTTTAGGGGCAATCAGCCCCAGCATTTT. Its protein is CASSQSRGRGTFRGNQPQHF.

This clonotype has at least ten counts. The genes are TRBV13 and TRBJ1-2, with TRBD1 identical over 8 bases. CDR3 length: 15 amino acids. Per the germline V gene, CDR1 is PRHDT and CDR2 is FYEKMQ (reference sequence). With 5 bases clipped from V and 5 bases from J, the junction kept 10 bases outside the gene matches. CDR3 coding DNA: TGTGCCAGCAGCCGAACCGGACAGGGATATTATGGCTACACCTTC. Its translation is CASSRTGQGYYGYTF.

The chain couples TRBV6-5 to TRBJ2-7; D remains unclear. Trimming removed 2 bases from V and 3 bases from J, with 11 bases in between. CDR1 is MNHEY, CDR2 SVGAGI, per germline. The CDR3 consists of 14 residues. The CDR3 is CASSYDYGGYEQYF. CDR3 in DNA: TGTGCCAGCAGTTACGATTACGGCGGCTACGAGCAGTACTTC.

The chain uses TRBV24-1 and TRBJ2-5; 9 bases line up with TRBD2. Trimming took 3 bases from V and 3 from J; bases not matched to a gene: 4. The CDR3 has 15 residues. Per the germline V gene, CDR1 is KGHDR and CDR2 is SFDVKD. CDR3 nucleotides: TGTGCCACCAGTGATCCAATAGCGGGGGAAGAGACCCAGTACTTC. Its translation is CATSDPIAGEETQYF.